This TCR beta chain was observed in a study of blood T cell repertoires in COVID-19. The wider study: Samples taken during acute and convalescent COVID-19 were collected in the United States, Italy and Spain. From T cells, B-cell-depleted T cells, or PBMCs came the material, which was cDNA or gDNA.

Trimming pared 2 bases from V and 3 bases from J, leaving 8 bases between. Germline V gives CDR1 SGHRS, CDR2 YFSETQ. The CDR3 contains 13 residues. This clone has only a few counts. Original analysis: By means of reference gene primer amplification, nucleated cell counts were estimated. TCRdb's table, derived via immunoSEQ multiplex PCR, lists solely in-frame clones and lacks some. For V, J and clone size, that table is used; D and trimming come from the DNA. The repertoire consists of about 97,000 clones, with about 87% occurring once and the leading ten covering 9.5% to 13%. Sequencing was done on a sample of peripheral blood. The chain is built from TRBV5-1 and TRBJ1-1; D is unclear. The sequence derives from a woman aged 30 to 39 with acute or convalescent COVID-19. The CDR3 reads CASSLDTHTEAFF. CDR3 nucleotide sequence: TGCGCCAGCAGCTTAGACACCCACACTGAAGCTTTCTTT.